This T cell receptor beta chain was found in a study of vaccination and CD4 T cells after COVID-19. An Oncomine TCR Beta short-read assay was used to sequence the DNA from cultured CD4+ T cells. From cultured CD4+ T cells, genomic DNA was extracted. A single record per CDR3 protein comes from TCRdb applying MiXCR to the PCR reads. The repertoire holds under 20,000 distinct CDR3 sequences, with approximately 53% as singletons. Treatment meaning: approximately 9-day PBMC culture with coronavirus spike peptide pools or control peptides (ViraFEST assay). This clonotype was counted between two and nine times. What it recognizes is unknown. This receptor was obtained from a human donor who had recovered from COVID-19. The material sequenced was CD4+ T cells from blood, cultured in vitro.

Written as DNA, the CDR3 is TGTGCCAGCAGTGAATCGGGGGCCCAAGAGACCCAGTACTTC. Its protein is CASSESGAQETQYF. The chain is built from TRBV6-1 and TRBJ2-5; D may match TRBD1 or TRBD2 (6 bases each). From germline, CDR1 is MNHNS and CDR2 SASEGT. CDR3 length: 14 amino acids. Trimming cost V 2 bases and J 1 base, with 8 bases left between them.